These 7 T cell receptor beta chains came from one sample sequenced in a study of CD8 T cells in ankylosing spondylitis. TCRdb processed the 5' RACE reads anew with MiXCR; each CDR3 protein has one entry. The sample records some 200,000 distinct CDR3 sequences, roughly 26% being singletons. Material: blood, either unsorted or a sorted T cell fraction (not recorded which). The receptor set was obtained from a male donor with ankylosing spondylitis or in good health (not recorded which).

This clonotype appeared a few times. CDR3 nucleotide sequence: TGCAGCGTTGAGGGTATACTCGCCTACAATGAGCAGTTCTTC. Protein sequence: CSVEGILAYNEQFF. The genes are TRBV29-1 and TRBJ2-1; D is unclear. The CDR3 contains 14 residues. The V gene lost 3 bases and the J gene lost 2 bases, with 11 bases spanning the gap. Germline V gene data show CDR1 as SQVTM and CDR2 as ANQGSEA.

This clonotype has only a few counts. J is TRBJ1-6 and V is TRBV6-1, with D tentatively TRBD1 (5 bases). Deletions cut 8 bases from V and 9 bases from J, with 14 bases between. CDR1 and CDR2 (germline): MNHNS, SASEGT. This CDR3 contains 13 residues. In nucleotides, the CDR3 is TGTGCCAGCGCTTCAGGGAATGGTTCACCCCTCCACTTT. It specifies CASASGNGSPLHF.

This clonotype was picked up many times. The chain joins TRBV20-1 to TRBJ2-3; 9 nucleotides match TRBD2. V trimming: 0 bases; J trimming: 5 bases; junction bases outside the gene matches: 6. Germline CDR1 is DFQATT and CDR2 is SNEGSKA (reference sequence). The CDR3 length is 15 residues. The chain's CDR3 is CSAREFSGSLDTQYF. For the CDR3, the DNA is TGCAGTGCTAGAGAGTTTAGCGGGAGTTTAGATACGCAGTATTTT.

This clonotype has at least ten counts. The genes are TRBV7-2 and TRBJ1-1; D remains unclear. Trimming pared 4 bases from V and 5 bases from J, leaving 11 bases between. The CDR3 sequence is 13 residues long. Germline loops: CDR1 SGHTA, CDR2 FQGNSA. CDR3 amino acids: CASSWVTETEAFF. CDR3 DNA: TGTGCCAGCAGCTGGGTGACGGAAACTGAAGCTTTCTTT.

This clonotype was seen once. The gene calls are TRBV6-5 and TRBJ1-4; D uncertain. Germline CDR1 is MNHEY and CDR2 is SVGAGI. The V and J ends lost 4 bases and 0 bases respectively, with 6 bases between them. The CDR3 loop spans 14 amino acids. The CDR3 is CASSSSTTNEKLFF. For the CDR3, the DNA is TGTGCCAGCAGTTCTAGTACAACTAATGAAAAACTGTTTTTT.

This clonotype was detected only a few times. The rearrangement uses TRBV15 and TRBJ2-7; D call uncertain. There are 14 residues in the CDR3. Germline V gene data show CDR1 as LNHNV and CDR2 as YYDKDF (reference sequence). V was cut by 0 bases and J by 0 bases, with 6 bases left in between. The CDR3 nucleotides read TGTGCCACCAGCAGAGATACAAGCTCCTACGAGCAGTACTTC. This sequence encodes CATSRDTSSYEQYF.

Ten or more counts support this clonotype. The chain employs TRBV28 and TRBJ2-1; D gene ambiguous. V dropped 7 bases and J dropped 5 bases, with 18 bases sitting between them. The germline CDR1 and CDR2 sequences are MDHEN and SYDVKM. The CDR3 contains 15 residues. The CDR3 sequence: CASKGRISSDNEQFF. As DNA, the CDR3 is TGTGCCAGCAAAGGTAGGATCTCCTCTGACAATGAGCAGTTCTTC. Complete variable domain (other parts from reference TRBV28 and TRBJ2-1): DVKVTQSSRYLVKRTGEKVFLECVQDMDHENMFWYRQDPGLGLRLIYFSYDVKMKEKGDIPEGYSVSREKKERFSLILESASTNQTSMYLCASKGRISSDNEQFFGPGTRLTVL.